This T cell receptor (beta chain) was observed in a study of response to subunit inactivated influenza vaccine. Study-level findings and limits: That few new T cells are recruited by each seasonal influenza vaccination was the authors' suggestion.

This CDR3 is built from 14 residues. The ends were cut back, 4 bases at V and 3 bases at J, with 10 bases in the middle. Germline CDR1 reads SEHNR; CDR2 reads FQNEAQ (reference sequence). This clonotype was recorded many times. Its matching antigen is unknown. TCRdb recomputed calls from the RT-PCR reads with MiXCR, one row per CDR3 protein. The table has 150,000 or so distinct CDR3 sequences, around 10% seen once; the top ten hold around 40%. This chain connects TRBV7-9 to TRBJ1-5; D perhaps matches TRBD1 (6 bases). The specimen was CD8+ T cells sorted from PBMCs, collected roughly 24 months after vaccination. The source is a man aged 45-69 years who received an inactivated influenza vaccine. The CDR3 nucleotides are TGTGCCAGCAGCTCTGACAGGTCCAATCAGCCCCAGCATTTT. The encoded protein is CASSSDRSNQPQHF.